This T cell receptor beta chain stems from a study of T-cell reconstitution after alpha-beta-depleted transplantation in children. Unique molecular identifiers were used to barcode this TCRbeta library. TCRdb redid the calling of the PCR reads with MiXCR, one entry per CDR3 protein. The repertoire holds about 510,000 distinct CDR3 sequences, with roughly 10% as singletons. Notes on the study in general: Newly generated T cells supplied most T-cell counts and diversity one year post-transplant. There were reportedly several hundred expanded graft clones from which alpha-beta T cells came about two months after transplant. The study traced high day-60 TCRbeta diversity in some patients to surviving recipient T cells and thymic progenitors.

The CDR3 is 15 residues long. V shed 4 bases, J shed 8 bases, and the junction held 9 bases outside the gene matches. As for this clonotype: No antigen is known for it.

This receptor was obtained from a female patient between 2 and 15 years old who had a stem cell transplant for aplastic anemia, so the T cells may come from the graft donor. Sequencing used PBMCs, mostly from graft donor cells, obtained 180 days after TCRalphabeta/CD19-depleted stem cell transplant. The rearrangement uses TRBV12-3 or TRBV12-4 and TRBJ1-4, with 8 bases fitting TRBD1. CDR3 region: CASSSPGGAHEKLFF. The DNA of the CDR3 is TGTGCCAGCAGTTCACCAGGGGGCGCACACGAAAAACTGTTTTTT.